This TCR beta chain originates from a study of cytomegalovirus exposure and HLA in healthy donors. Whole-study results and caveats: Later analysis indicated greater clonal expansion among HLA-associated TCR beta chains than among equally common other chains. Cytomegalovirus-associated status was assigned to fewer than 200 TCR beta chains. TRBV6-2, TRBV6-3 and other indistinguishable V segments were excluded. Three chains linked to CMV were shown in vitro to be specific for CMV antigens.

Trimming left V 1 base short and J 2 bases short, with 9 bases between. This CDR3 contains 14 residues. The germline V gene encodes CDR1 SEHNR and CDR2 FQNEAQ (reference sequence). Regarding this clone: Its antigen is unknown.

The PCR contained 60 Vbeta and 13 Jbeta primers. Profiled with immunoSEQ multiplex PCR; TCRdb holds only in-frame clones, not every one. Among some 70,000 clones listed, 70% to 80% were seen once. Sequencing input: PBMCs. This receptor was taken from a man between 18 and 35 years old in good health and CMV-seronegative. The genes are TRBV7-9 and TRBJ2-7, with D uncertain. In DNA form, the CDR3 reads TGTGCCAGCAGCTTAGGGTCCCAGGCCTACGAGCAGTACTTC. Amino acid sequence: CASSLGSQAYEQYF.